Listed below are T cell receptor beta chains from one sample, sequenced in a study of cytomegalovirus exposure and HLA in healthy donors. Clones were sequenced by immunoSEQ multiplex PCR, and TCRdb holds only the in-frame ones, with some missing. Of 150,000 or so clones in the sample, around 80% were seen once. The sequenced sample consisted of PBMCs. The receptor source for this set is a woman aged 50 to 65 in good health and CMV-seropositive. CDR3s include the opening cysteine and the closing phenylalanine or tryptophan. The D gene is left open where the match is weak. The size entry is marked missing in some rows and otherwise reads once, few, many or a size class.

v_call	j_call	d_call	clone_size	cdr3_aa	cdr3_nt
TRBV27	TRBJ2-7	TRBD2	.	CASRFVAGGAYEQYF	TGTGCCAGCAGATTCGTAGCGGGGGGTGCCTACGAGCAGTACTTC
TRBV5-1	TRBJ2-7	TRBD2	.	CASKGGGPNEQYF	TGCGCCAGCAAAGGCGGGGGGCCCAACGAGCAGTACTTC
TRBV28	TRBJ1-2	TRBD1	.	CASSLGTGGYGYTF	TGTGCCAGCAGTTTAGGGACAGGGGGCTATGGCTACACCTTC
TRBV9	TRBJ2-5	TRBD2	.	CASSEGLAVETQYF	TGTGCCAGCAGCGAGGGACTAGCGGTCGAGACCCAGTACTTC
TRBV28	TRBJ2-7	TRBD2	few	CASSSSGGGRYGQYF	TGTGCCAGCAGTTCTAGCGGGGGCGGCCGTTATGGGCAGTACTTC
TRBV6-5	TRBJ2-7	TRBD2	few	CASSYSTSAYEQYF	TGTGCCAGCAGTTACTCGACTAGCGCCTACGAGCAGTACTTC
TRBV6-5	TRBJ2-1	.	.	CASSYSRGSSYNEQFF	TGTGCCAGCAGTTACTCCCGGGGTAGCTCCTACAATGAGCAGTTCTTC
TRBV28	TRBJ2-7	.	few	CASSQRGEQYF	TGTGCCAGCAGTCAAAGGGGGGAGCAGTACTTC
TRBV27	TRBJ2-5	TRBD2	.	CASSFRTSGSATQYF	TGTGCCAGCAGTTTCCGGACTAGCGGGAGCGCAACCCAGTACTTC
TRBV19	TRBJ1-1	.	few	CASSKDRENTEAFF	TGTGCCAGTAGTAAGGACAGAGAGAACACTGAAGCTTTCTTT
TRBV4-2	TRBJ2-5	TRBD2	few	CASSPTGGIGLQETQYF	TGTGCCAGCAGCCCCACCGGGGGGATCGGACTCCAAGAGACCCAGTACTTC
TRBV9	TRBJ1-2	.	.	CASSTVRGYTF	TGTGCCAGCAGCACAGTCAGAGGCTACACCTTC
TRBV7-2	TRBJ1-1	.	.	CASSPQPNTEAFF	TGTGCCAGCAGCCCACAACCTAACACTGAAGCTTTCTTT
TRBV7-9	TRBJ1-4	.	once	CSSSPPEASGLNEKLFF	TGTTCCAGCAGCCCTCCGGAGGCCTCTGGCCTTAACGAAAAACTGTTTTTT
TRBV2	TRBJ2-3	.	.	CASSETQVRQYF	TGTGCCAGCAGCGAAACCCAGGTCAGGCAGTATTTT
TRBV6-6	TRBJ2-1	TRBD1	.	CASKGTGGQGNEQFF	TGTGCCAGCAAAGGGACAGGGGGTCAAGGTAATGAGCAGTTCTTC
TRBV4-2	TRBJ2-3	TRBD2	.	CASSPSGLGVADTQYF	TGTGCCAGCAGCCCCAGCGGACTAGGGGTAGCAGATACGCAGTATTTT
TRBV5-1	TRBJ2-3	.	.	CASSLGSGPSTDTQYF	TGCGCCAGCAGCTTAGGTAGCGGACCTAGCACAGATACGCAGTATTTT
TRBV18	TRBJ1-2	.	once	CASSKAGGDYTF	TGTGCCAGCTCTAAGGCGGGAGGGGACTACACCTTC
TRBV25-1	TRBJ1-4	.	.	CASSGPRARNEKLFF	TGTGCCAGCAGCGGACCGCGGGCTAGAAATGAAAAACTGTTTTTT
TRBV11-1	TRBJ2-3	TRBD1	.	CASSLSGTGRMTDTQYF	TGTGCCAGCAGCTTATCCGGGACAGGGAGGATGACAGATACGCAGTATTTT
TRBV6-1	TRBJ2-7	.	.	CALGPRYEEQYF	TGTGCCCTCGGTCCCCGCTACGAGGAGCAGTACTTC
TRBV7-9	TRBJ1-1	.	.	CASSLAGSYAFF	TGTGCCAGCAGCTTAGCTGGGAGTTATGCTTTCTTT
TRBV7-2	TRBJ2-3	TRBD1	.	CASRRGDSVYTQYF	TGTGCCAGCAGGCGAGGGGACAGCGTCTATACGCAGTATTTT
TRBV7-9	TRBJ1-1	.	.	CASRPGSGNTEAFF	TGTGCCAGCAGGCCCGGGTCTGGGAACACTGAAGCTTTCTTT
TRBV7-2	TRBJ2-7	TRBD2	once	CASSLVGTSGAYEQYF	TGTGCCAGCAGCTTAGTAGGCACTAGCGGGGCCTACGAGCAGTACTTC
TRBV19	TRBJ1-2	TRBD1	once	CASSSTGQGYGYTF	TGTGCCAGTAGCTCAACGGGACAGGGCTATGGCTACACCTTC
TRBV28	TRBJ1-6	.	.	CASRRLNNSPLHF	TGTGCCAGCAGGCGACTTAACAATTCACCCCTCCACTTT
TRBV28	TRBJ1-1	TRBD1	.	CASSTGGLERNTEAFF	TGTGCCAGCAGTACAGGGGGGCTGGAACGGAACACTGAAGCTTTCTTT
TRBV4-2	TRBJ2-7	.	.	CASSQDVAESYEQYF	TGTGCCAGCAGCCAAGATGTAGCAGAATCCTACGAGCAGTACTTC
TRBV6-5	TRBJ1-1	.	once	CASSTRTEMNTEAFF	TGTGCCAGCAGCACCCGGACAGAGATGAACACTGAAGCTTTCTTT
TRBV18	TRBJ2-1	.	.	CASSPPARIYNEQFF	TGTGCCAGCTCACCACCGGCTCGTATCTACAATGAGCAGTTCTTC
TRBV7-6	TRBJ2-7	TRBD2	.	CASSLARGSGTSYEQYF	TGTGCCAGCAGCTTAGCCCGGGGTAGCGGGACTAGCTACGAGCAGTACTTC
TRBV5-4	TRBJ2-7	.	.	CASSAAHRNSGEQYF	TGTGCCAGCAGCGCCGCCCACAGGAACTCCGGGGAGCAGTACTTC
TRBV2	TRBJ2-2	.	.	CASSPTGVMRYTGELFF	TGTGCCAGCAGTCCTACCGGCGTGATGCGGTACACCGGGGAGCTGTTTTTT
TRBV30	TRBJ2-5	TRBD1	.	CAWGPRTGGQETQYF	TGTGCCTGGGGCCCTCGGACAGGGGGCCAAGAGACCCAGTACTTC
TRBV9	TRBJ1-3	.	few	CASSVVPSSGNTIYF	TGTGCCAGCAGCGTAGTACCGAGCTCTGGAAACACCATATATTTT
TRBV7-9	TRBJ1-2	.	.	CSSRRGGLSYTF	TGTTCCAGCAGGAGGGGGGGGCTTAGCTACACCTTC
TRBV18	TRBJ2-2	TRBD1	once	CASSRDRAEGTGELFF	TGTGCCAGCTCACGGGACAGGGCAGAGGGCACCGGGGAGCTGTTTTTT
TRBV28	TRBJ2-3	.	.	CASSPSGDTQYF	TGTGCCAGCAGTCCTTCCGGGGATACGCAGTATTTT
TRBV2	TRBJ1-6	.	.	CASSPAGTINSPLHF	TGTGCCAGCAGCCCAGCCGGGACAATAAATTCACCCCTCCACTTT
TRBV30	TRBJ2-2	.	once	CAWTRQENTGELFF	TGTGCCTGGACTCGACAGGAGAACACCGGGGAGCTGTTTTTT
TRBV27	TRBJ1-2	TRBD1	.	CASSLSWRTGGDGYTF	TGTGCCAGCAGTTTATCGTGGCGGACAGGGGGCGATGGCTACACCTTC